This entry features one T cell receptor (beta chain) sequence. Profiling relied on immunoSEQ multiplex PCR, and the TCRdb table lists in-frame clones only, not all of them. The profile covers some 100,000 clones, with about 77% appearing a single time and about 12% taken by the ten largest. This specimen belongs to a study of blood T cell repertoires in COVID-19. Germline-derived CDR1 and CDR2 are MNHEY and SVGAGI. The trim removed 7 bases at V and 8 bases at J, leaving 9 bases unmatched. CDR3 length: 15 residues. The sequenced sample was peripheral blood. This sequence originates from a woman aged 70-85 years with acute or convalescent COVID-19. The V call is TRBV6-5, the J call TRBJ2-1; 12 nucleotides match TRBD2. CDR3 sequence reads: CASTRPGLAGDEQFF. In nucleotides, the CDR3 is TGTGCCAGCACGCGGCCGGGACTAGCGGGCGATGAGCAGTTCTTC.